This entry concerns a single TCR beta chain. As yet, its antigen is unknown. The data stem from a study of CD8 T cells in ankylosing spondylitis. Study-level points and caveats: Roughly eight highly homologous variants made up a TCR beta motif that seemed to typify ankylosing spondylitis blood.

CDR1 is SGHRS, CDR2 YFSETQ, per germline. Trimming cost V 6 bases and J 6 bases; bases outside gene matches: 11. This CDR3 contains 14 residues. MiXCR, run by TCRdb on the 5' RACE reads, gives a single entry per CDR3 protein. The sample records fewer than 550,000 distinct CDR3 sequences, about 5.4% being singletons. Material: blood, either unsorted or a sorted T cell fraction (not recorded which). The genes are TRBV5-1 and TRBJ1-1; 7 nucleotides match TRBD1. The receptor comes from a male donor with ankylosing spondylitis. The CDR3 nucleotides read TGCGCCAGCAACAGGGGCACTGACGGGGCTGAAGCTTTCTTT. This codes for CASNRGTDGAEAFF. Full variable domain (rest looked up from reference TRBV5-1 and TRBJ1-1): KAGVTQTPRYLIKTRGQQVTLSCSPISGHRSVSWYQQTPGQGLQFLFEYFSETQRNKGNFPGRFSGRQFSNSRSEMNVSTLELGDSALYLCASNRGTDGAEAFFGQGTRLTVV.